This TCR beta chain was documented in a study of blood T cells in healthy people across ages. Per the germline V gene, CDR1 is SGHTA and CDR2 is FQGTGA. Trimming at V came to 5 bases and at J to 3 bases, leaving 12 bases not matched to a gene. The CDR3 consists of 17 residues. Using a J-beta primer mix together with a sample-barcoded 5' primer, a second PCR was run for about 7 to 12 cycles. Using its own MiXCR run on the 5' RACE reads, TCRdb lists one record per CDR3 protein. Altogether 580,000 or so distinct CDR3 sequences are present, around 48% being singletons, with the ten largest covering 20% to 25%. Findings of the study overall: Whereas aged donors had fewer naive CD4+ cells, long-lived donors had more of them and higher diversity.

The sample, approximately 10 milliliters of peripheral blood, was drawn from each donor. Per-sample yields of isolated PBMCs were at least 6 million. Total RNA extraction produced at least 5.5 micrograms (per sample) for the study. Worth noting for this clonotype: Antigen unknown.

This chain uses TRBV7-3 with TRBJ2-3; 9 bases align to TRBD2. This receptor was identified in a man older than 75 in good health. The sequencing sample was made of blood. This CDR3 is CASSAVGSGRNTDTQYF. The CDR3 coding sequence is TGTGCCAGCAGCGCCGTCGGGAGCGGGAGGAATACAGATACGCAGTATTTT.